A selection of T cell receptor beta chains follows, all from one sample in a study of technical replicates of blood from several donors. Profiled with immunoSEQ multiplex PCR; TCRdb holds only in-frame clones, not every one. The sample yields more than 90,000 clones, more than 90% seen once. Material: T cells isolated from PBMCs. Every receptor here comes from a human donor in good health. Each CDR3 is given with its conserved first and last residue. A D gene is named only where the DNA matches it firmly. Clone size is shown for a subset of rows, as once, few, many or a class of expanded clone.

TRBD1	-	TRBV7-9	TRBJ1-1	TGTGCCAGCGAGGTGGGACAGTACCCCACTGAAGCTTTCTTT	CASEVGQYPTEAFF
-	-	TRBV10-2	TRBJ2-5	TGCGCCAGCAGTGAGGAACAGGTTCGTGGGACCCAGTACTTC	CASSEEQVRGTQYF
-	-	TRBV6-6	TRBJ1-3	TGTGCCAGCAGTTACGGCAGTAACTCTGGAAACACCATATATTTT	CASSYGSNSGNTIYF
-	-	TRBV7-2	TRBJ1-3	TGTGCCAGCAACCCTCGGGGATCTGGAAACACCATATATTTT	CASNPRGSGNTIYF
TRBD2	-	TRBV5-1	TRBJ2-1	TGCGCCAGCAGCTTTGGGACTAGCGGAGGTGATGAGCAGTTCTTC	CASSFGTSGGDEQFF
-	-	TRBV10-1	TRBJ1-5	TGCGCCAGCAGTGATGGCAGGGCGCCCCAGCATTTT	CASSDGRAPQHF
-	once	TRBV21-1	TRBJ2-2	TGTGCCAGCAGCACCGGCGGGGGTTGCGGGGAGCTGTTTTTT	CASSTGGGCGELFF
-	-	TRBV11-1	TRBJ1-3	TGTGCCAGCAGCTATCGGGAGAGCTCTGGAAACACCATATATTTT	CASSYRESSGNTIYF
TRBD1	-	TRBV29-1	TRBJ2-2	TGCAGCGTTCCGGTGTGGGACAGGAACACCGGGGAGCTGTTTTTT	CSVPVWDRNTGELFF
-	-	TRBV28	TRBJ1-1	TGTGCCAGCAGCTATCGGACTGAAGCTTTCTTT	CASSYRTEAFF
TRBD2	-	TRBV6-6	TRBJ2-1	TGTGCCAGCAGTACTTCTCTAGCGGGGGGCAACAATGAGCAGTTCTTC	CASSTSLAGGNNEQFF
-	-	TRBV21-1	TRBJ1-1	TGTGCCAGCAGCCCACAGGGGGCTGAAGCTTTCTTT	CASSPQGAEAFF
-	-	TRBV30	TRBJ1-5	TGTGCCTGGAGCAACCTGGAGGGCAATCAGCCCCAGCATTTT	CAWSNLEGNQPQHF
-	-	TRBV6-1	TRBJ1-2	TGTGCCAGCCTAAGACCCAGGGTTGACTATGGCTACACCTTC	CASLRPRVDYGYTF
TRBD1	-	TRBV9	TRBJ2-1	TGTGCCAGCAGCGTAGAGGACAGGGAGTACAATGAGCAGTTCTTC	CASSVEDREYNEQFF
TRBD1	once	TRBV13	TRBJ2-1	TGTGCCAGCAGCCGTCGACAGGGGGGGGATGAGCAGTTCTTC	CASSRRQGGDEQFF
TRBD1	once	TRBV6-6	TRBJ1-1	TGTGCCAGCAGTCAGGGGGCAACTGAAGCTTTCTTT	CASSQGATEAFF
-	-	TRBV7-9	TRBJ2-5	TGTGCCAGCAGCCGAGACATCCAAGAGACCCAGTACTTC	CASSRDIQETQYF
-	-	TRBV13	TRBJ2-7	TGTGCCAGCAGCTCAGGAGACGGGAACCCCTACGAGCAGTACTTC	CASSSGDGNPYEQYF
TRBD1	few	TRBV27	TRBJ1-2	TGTGCCAGCAGTCTCCGACAGGGGGGTTACTATGGCTACACCTTC	CASSLRQGGYYGYTF
-	few	TRBV30	TRBJ1-4	TGTGCCTGGAGTGTGGGCAGGGCAAATGAAAAACTGTTTTTT	CAWSVGRANEKLFF
TRBD2	-	TRBV4-1	TRBJ2-1	TGCGCCAGCAGCCAAGGACTAGCGGGGGAAAATGAGCAGTTCTTC	CASSQGLAGENEQFF
-	once	TRBV28	TRBJ2-1	TGTGCCACCCGAATCGCGGAGCGATACAATGAGCAGTTCTTC	CATRIAERYNEQFF
TRBD1	-	TRBV7-6	TRBJ2-6	TGTGCCAGCAGCAGAACCGGGACAGGACCTGCTAGTGGGGCCAACGTCCTGACTTTC	CASSRTGTGPASGANVLTF
-	once	TRBV10-3	TRBJ1-1	TGTGCCATCAGTGAATTAAGCTTGAACACTGAAGCTTTCTTT	CAISELSLNTEAFF
-	-	TRBV5-6	TRBJ2-3	TGTGCCAGCAGCCTTTATTTCACAGATACGCAGTATTTT	CASSLYFTDTQYF
TRBD2	-	TRBV2	TRBJ2-5	TGTGCCAGCAGGAGTTCCCTAACTAGCGGGATTGGGGAGACCCAGTACTTC	CASRSSLTSGIGETQYF
-	few	TRBV30	TRBJ1-1	TGTGCCTGGACAGTGAACACTGAAGCTTTCTTT	CAWTVNTEAFF
-	-	TRBV10-1	TRBJ2-7	TGCGCCAGCAGTGACAGACTAGTCGGCAGGTACGAGCAGTACTTC	CASSDRLVGRYEQYF
-	-	TRBV18	TRBJ1-3	TGTGCCAGCTCACCAACACGGACACCTGGAAACACCATATATTTT	CASSPTRTPGNTIYF
TRBD1	-	TRBV7-2	TRBJ1-3	TGTGCCAGCAGCCCGACAGGGTCTGGAGGAAACACCATATATTTT	CASSPTGSGGNTIYF
TRBD1	once	TRBV30	TRBJ2-3	TGTGCCTGGAATACAGGGGGCGAGGCAGATACGCAGTATTTT	CAWNTGGEADTQYF
-	-	TRBV28	TRBJ1-5	TGTGCCAGCAGTTTAGGATCCGGGATGGGCAATCAGCCCCAGCATTTT	CASSLGSGMGNQPQHF
-	-	TRBV5-1	TRBJ2-7	TGCGCCAGCAGCTTCAGATTCGAAAACAACTACGAGCAGTACTTC	CASSFRFENNYEQYF
-	-	TRBV9	TRBJ1-2	TGTGCCAGCAGCTTAACTAACTATGGCTACACCTTC	CASSLTNYGYTF
TRBD1	-	TRBV28	TRBJ1-1	TGTGCCAGCAGGACCACAGGGGGGAGCACTGAAGCTTTCTTT	CASRTTGGSTEAFF
-	few	TRBV29-1	TRBJ1-1	TGCAGCGTCCCTTCATCAGTCGAAGCTTTCTTT	CSVPSSVEAFF
-	-	TRBV6-5	TRBJ2-7	TGTGCCAGCAGTAGCAACTACGAGCAGTACTTC	CASSSNYEQYF
-	once	TRBV29-1	TRBJ2-2	TGCAGCGTTGAAACCCGGACAACGAACACCGGGGAGCTGTTTTTT	CSVETRTTNTGELFF
-	-	TRBV20-1	TRBJ2-7	TGCAGTGCTACGGGGGTGGGGGAGCAGTACTTC	CSATGVGEQYF
-	-	TRBV7-9	TRBJ2-5	TGTGCCAGCAGCTTAGGAGCCCAAGAGACCCAGTACTTC	CASSLGAQETQYF
-	-	TRBV6-5	TRBJ1-2	TGTGCCAGCAGTTACAGGATAAGGGAGGGTGGCTACACCTTC	CASSYRIREGGYTF
TRBD1	-	TRBV19	TRBJ1-1	TGTGCCAGTTCCGACAGGGGTTACACTGAAGCTTTCTTT	CASSDRGYTEAFF
TRBD2	-	TRBV5-1	TRBJ2-7	TGCGCCAGCAGCTCAGGAGCGGGGGCTCAATACGAGCAGTACTTC	CASSSGAGAQYEQYF
-	-	TRBV15	TRBJ1-2	TGTGCCACCAGCAGAGCTGGAGCCGTTTATGGCTACACCTTC	CATSRAGAVYGYTF
TRBD1	-	TRBV4-1	TRBJ2-7	TGCGCCAGCAGCCTCCGGGACAGACTCCTTCAGGGGGCCTACGAGCAGTACTTC	CASSLRDRLLQGAYEQYF
-	-	TRBV10-3	TRBJ1-1	TGTGCCATCAAGAACGCAGGAAGCACTGAAGCTTTCTTT	CAIKNAGSTEAFF